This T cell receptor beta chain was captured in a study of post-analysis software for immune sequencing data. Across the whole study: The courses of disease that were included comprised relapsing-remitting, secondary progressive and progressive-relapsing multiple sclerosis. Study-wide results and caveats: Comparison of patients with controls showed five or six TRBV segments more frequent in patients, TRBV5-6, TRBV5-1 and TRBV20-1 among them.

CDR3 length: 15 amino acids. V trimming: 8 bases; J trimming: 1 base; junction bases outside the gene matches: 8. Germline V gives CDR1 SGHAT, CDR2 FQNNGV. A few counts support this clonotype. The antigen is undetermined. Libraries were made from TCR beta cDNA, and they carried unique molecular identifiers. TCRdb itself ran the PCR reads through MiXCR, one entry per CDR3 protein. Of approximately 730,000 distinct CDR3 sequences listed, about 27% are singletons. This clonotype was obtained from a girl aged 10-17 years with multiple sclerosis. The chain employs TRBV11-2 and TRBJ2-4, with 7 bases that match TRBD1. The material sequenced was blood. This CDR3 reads CASGSPGQAKNIQYF. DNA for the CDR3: TGTGCCAGCGGCAGTCCGGGACAGGCCAAAAACATTCAGTACTTC.